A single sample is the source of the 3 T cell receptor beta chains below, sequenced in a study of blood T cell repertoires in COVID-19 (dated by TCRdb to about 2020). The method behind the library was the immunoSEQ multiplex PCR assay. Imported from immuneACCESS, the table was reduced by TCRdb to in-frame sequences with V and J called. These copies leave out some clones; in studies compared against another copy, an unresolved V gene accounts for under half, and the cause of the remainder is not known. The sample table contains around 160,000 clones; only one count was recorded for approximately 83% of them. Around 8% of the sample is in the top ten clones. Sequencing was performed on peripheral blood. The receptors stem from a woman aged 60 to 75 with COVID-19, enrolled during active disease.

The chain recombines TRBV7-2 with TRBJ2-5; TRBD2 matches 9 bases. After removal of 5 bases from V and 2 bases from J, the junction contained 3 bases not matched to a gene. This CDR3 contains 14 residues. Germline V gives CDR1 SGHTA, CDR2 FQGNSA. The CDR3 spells CASSPAGGQETQYF. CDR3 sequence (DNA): TGTGCCAGCAGCCCCGCGGGGGGGCAAGAGACCCAGTACTTC.

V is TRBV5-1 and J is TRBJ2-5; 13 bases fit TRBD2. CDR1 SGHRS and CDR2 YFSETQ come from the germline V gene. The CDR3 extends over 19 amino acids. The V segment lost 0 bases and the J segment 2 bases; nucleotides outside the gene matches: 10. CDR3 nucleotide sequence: TGCGCCAGCAGCTTGGGACTAGCGGGGGGCCGCCAGATACAAGAGACCCAGTACTTC. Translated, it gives CASSLGLAGGRQIQETQYF. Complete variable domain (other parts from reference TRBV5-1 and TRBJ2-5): KAGVTQTPRYLIKTRGQQVTLSCSPISGHRSVSWYQQTPGQGLQFLFEYFSETQRNKGNFPGRFSGRQFSNSRSEMNVSTLELGDSALYLCASSLGLAGGRQIQETQYFGPGTRLLVL.

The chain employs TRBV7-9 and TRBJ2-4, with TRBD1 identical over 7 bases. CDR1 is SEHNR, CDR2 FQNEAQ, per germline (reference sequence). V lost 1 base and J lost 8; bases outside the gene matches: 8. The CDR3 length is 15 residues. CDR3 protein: CASSLGDRAGYIQYF. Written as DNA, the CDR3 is TGTGCCAGCAGCTTAGGGGACAGAGCTGGGTACATTCAGTACTTC. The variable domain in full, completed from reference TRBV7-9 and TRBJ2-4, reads DTGVSQNPRHKITKRGQNVTFRCDPISEHNRLYWYRQTLGQGPEFLTYFQNEAQLEKSRLLSDRFSAERPKGSFSTLEIQRTEQGDSAMYLCASSLGDRAGYIQYFGAGTRLSVL.